The sequence of this T cell receptor beta chain was determined in a study of OX40 agonist ivuxolimab in advanced cancers. Study outcomes and limitations: At 0.1-3.0 mg/kg, partial responders had clonal expansion among the lowest observed.

From germline, CDR1 is SEHNR and CDR2 FQNEAQ (reference sequence). Unmatched junction bases numbered 5, after V lost 5 bases and J lost 2 bases. This CDR3 spans 15 amino acids. Sequencing used immunoSEQ multiplex PCR; TCRdb keeps in-frame clones, though not all of them. The sample yields about 79,000 clones, roughly 94% seen once. Patients with a history of autoimmune disease or on systemic immunosuppression were excluded. This clone was observed a single time. As yet, its antigen is unknown. This clonotype was sampled from an adult with an advanced solid tumor such as melanoma, head and neck, liver or kidney cancer. The sequencing used CD4+ or CD8+ T cells sorted from blood, collected in a trial of the OX40 agonist ivuxolimab. This sequence joins TRBV7-9 and TRBJ1-5, with 8 bases aligning to TRBD1. The CDR3 bases are TGTGCCAGCAGCGGATCGGGACAGGGCAATCAGCCCCAGCATTTT. Its translation is CASSGSGQGNQPQHF.